Below are 30 T cell receptor beta chains sequenced from a single sample in a study of blood T cell repertoires in COVID-19. Method: immunoSEQ multiplex PCR; TCRdb's copy keeps in-frame clones and lacks some. The data show over 250,000 clones, about 87% seen once. Sequencing used PBMCs or T cells enriched from blood (not recorded which). The receptors originated from a woman in her twenties or thirties who had recovered from COVID-19.

The V call is TRBV7-2, the J call TRBJ1-2, with TRBD1 identical over 8 bases. This CDR3 has 13 amino acids. The germline V gene has CDR1 SGHTA and CDR2 FQGNSA. Unmatched junction bases numbered 6, after V lost 5 bases and J lost 7 bases. This CDR3 reads CASSRGTGSGYTF. The DNA for the CDR3 is TGTGCCAGCAGCCGAGGGACAGGCTCTGGCTACACCTTC.

The chain links TRBV27 to TRBJ2-5; 12 bases match TRBD2. CDR3 length equals 16 residues. Trimming removed 5 bases from V and 5 bases from J; junction bases left unmatched: 9. The germline V gene has CDR1 MNHEY and CDR2 SMNVEV (reference sequence). CDR3 nucleotides: TGTGCCAGCAGTCCGTCCCTAGCGGGGGGGATGGAGACCCAGTACTTC. Protein sequence: CASSPSLAGGMETQYF.

The count of this clone is one. CDR3 bases: TGTGCCAGCAGTTTGGCACAGGGGGTTGGTCAGCCCCAGCATTTT. Amino acid sequence: CASSLAQGVGQPQHF. This chain links TRBV27 with TRBJ1-5; TRBD1 aligns across 8 bases. V lost 3 bases, J lost 6 bases, and 7 bases stayed unmatched. Germline CDR1 is MNHEY and CDR2 is SMNVEV (reference sequence). CDR3 length: 15 amino acids.

The chain has TRBV7-6 and TRBJ2-3; D call uncertain. The V end lost 4 bases, the J end lost 6 bases, and 8 bases lay between the germline ends. The CDR3 runs to 12 residues. CDR1 and CDR2 (germline): SGHVS, FNYEAQ. CDR3 nucleotides: TGTGCCAGCAGCTCTGTCACTGATACGCAGTATTTT. Protein product: CASSSVTDTQYF.

The rearrangement uses TRBV29-1 and TRBJ2-7; 10 nucleotides align to TRBD1. The V gene end was trimmed by 1 base and the J gene end by 3 bases; junction bases not matched to a gene: 6. Germline V CDR1 and CDR2: SQVTM, ANQGSEA. The length of the CDR3 is 15 residues. The CDR3 loop is CSVEAGTGAVYEQYF. The CDR3 DNA reads as TGCAGCGTTGAAGCCGGGACAGGGGCGGTCTACGAGCAGTACTTC.

The CDR3, as DNA: TGTGCCAGCAGCTCTCATACCGGGACAGTCTATGGCTACACCTTC. Translation gives CASSSHTGTVYGYTF. The chain has TRBV3-1 (or the pseudogene TRBV3-2) and TRBJ1-2; 7 nucleotides match TRBD1. CDR3 length: 15 residues. Germline V gene data show CDR1 as LGHDT and CDR2 as YNNKEL (reference sequence). The ends lost 5 bases at V and 4 bases at J; junction bases unmatched: 10.

The chain couples TRBV27 to TRBJ2-5, with 10 bases identical to TRBD2. Trimming at V came to 4 bases and at J to 4 bases, leaving 6 bases not matched to a gene. Germline V CDR1 and CDR2: MNHEY, SMNVEV (reference sequence). The CDR3 is 15 residues long. The CDR3 sequence: CASSSPAGGLETQYF. CDR3 sequence (DNA): TGTGCCAGCAGTTCTCCAGCGGGGGGGCTAGAGACCCAGTACTTC.

V usage is TRBV5-4 and J usage is TRBJ1-2; no clear D gene. This CDR3 has 13 amino acids. Germline loops: CDR1 SGHNT, CDR2 YYREEE (reference sequence). V was clipped by 3 bases and J by 2 bases, with 8 bases between them. The CDR3 is CASSYDTNYGYTF. In DNA, the CDR3 is TGTGCCAGCAGCTACGACACGAACTATGGCTACACCTTC. The variable domain in full, completed from reference TRBV5-4 and TRBJ1-2, reads ETGVTQSPTHLIKTRGQQVTLRCSSQSGHNTVSWYQQALGQGPQFIFQYYREEENGRGNFPPRFSGLQFPNYSSELNVNALELDDSALYLCASSYDTNYGYTFGSGTRLTVV.

For the CDR3, the DNA is TGTGCCAGCAGTTTCTTGGGACAGGGAACCTATGGCTACACCTTC. It yields the protein CASSFLGQGTYGYTF. The chain carries TRBV28 and TRBJ1-2; 9 bases line up with TRBD1. In germline, CDR1 is MDHEN, CDR2 SYDVKM. The CDR3 runs to 15 residues. Losses at the gene ends were 3 bases for V and 4 bases for J; bases not matched to a gene: 6.

V and J are TRBV12-3 or TRBV12-4 and TRBJ1-2; D remains ambiguous. CDR3 size: 11 residues. Trimming cost V 0 bases and J 7 bases, with 3 bases left between them. The CDR3, as DNA: TGTGCCAGCAGTTTAGCGCGTGGCTACACCTTC. This gives the protein CASSLARGYTF.

This chain joins TRBV6-6 and TRBJ1-2; a possible D gene is TRBD1 (5 bases). The CDR3 is 18 amino acids. With 5 bases removed from V and 2 bases from J, the gap between germline ends came to 24 bases. Germline V lookup: CDR1 MNHNY, CDR2 SVGAGI (reference sequence). The CDR3 loop reads CASSHRDPRTSVNYGYTF. CDR3 DNA sequence: TGTGCCAGCAGTCACCGCGACCCCAGGACATCTGTCAACTATGGCTACACCTTC.

The V call is TRBV12-3 or TRBV12-4, the J call TRBJ1-2, with D unresolved. V was clipped by 5 bases and J by 2 bases, with 3 bases between them. The CDR3 sequence is 11 residues long. DNA for the CDR3: TGTGCCAGCAGTGAGAACTATGGCTACACCTTC. Translating gives CASSENYGYTF.

The chain combines TRBV5-5 with TRBJ2-1, with a weak D call TRBD2 (6 bases). V lost 1 base and J lost 7, with 15 bases in between. The length of the CDR3 is 15 residues. CDR1 is SGHKS and CDR2 is YYEKEE in the germline V gene (reference sequence). The CDR3 protein is CASSLWDSLRNEQFF. The CDR3 DNA reads TGTGCCAGCAGCTTGTGGGACTCCCTCCGGAATGAGCAGTTCTTC.

The chain uses TRBV6-6 and TRBJ1-1; D is unresolved. Trimming pared 1 base from V and 5 bases from J, leaving 11 bases between. Germline CDR1 and CDR2: MNHNY and SVGAGI (reference sequence). The CDR3 runs to 14 residues. DNA for the CDR3: TGTGCCAGCAGTTACTTCGACACAGATACTGAAGCTTTCTTT. Its protein is CASSYFDTDTEAFF.

V is TRBV28 and J is TRBJ2-7, with TRBD1 as a possible D gene (6 bases). This CDR3 comprises 14 residues. V lost 3 bases, J lost 6 bases, and 15 bases lay in between. Per germline, CDR1 MDHEN and CDR2 SYDVKM. CDR3: CASSFGTGLGEQYF. The DNA of the CDR3 is TGTGCCAGCAGTTTTGGCACAGGGTTAGGCGAGCAGTACTTC.

CDR3 nucleotide sequence: TGTGCCAGCAGTGACCGAGCGGGGGGGCTGGAGACCCAGTACTTC. Amino acids: CASSDRAGGLETQYF. The J gene is TRBJ2-5, the V gene TRBV2; the match to TRBD2 covers 10 bases. V lost 3 bases and J lost 5; bases outside the gene matches: 6. Germline CDR1 and CDR2: SNHLY and FYNNEI. The CDR3 loop spans 15 amino acids. The entire variable domain, with the rest obtained from reference TRBV2 and TRBJ2-5, is as follows: EPEVTQTPSHQVTQMGQEVILRCVPISNHLYFYWYRQILGQKVEFLVSFYNNEISEKSEIFDDQFSVERPDGSNFTLKIRSTKLEDSAMYFCASSDRAGGLETQYFGPGTRLLVL.

The chain combines TRBV28 with TRBJ1-3; perhaps TRBD1 as D (6 bases). Trimming took off 4 bases at V and 0 bases at J, with 16 bases between the two ends. This CDR3 contains 17 residues. Germline assignment: CDR1 MDHEN and CDR2 SYDVKM. CDR3 region: CASSSQQGFASGNTIYF. CDR3 in DNA: TGTGCCAGCAGTTCCCAACAGGGATTCGCCTCTGGAAACACCATATATTTT. The full variable domain, rest sourced from reference TRBV28 and TRBJ1-3, is DVKVTQSSRYLVKRTGEKVFLECVQDMDHENMFWYRQDPGLGLRLIYFSYDVKMKEKGDIPEGYSVSREKKERFSLILESASTNQTSMYLCASSSQQGFASGNTIYFGEGSWLTVV.

The chain employs TRBV4-1 and TRBJ1-4, with 8 bases aligning to TRBD1. Per the germline V gene, CDR1 is MGHRA and CDR2 is YSYEKL. The length of the CDR3 is 16 residues. Losses at the gene ends were 1 base for V and 8 bases for J; bases not matched to a gene: 9. The CDR3 sequence: CASSQGDRGSAEKLFF. As DNA, the CDR3 is TGCGCCAGCAGCCAAGGAGACAGGGGTTCGGCGGAAAAACTGTTTTTT.

The genes are TRBV7-6 and TRBJ2-5, with D uncertain. With 5 bases removed from V and 5 bases from J, the gap between germline ends came to 12 bases. CDR3 length: 13 residues. Germline-derived CDR1 and CDR2 are SGHVS and FNYEAQ. For the CDR3, the DNA is TGTGCCAGCAGCACCTCGCGGCGGGAGACCCAGTACTTC. The encoded protein is CASSTSRRETQYF.

The chain links TRBV7-9 to TRBJ1-3, with a tentative D call TRBD1 (5 bases). CDR1 SEHNR and CDR2 FQNEAQ come from the germline V gene (reference sequence). The V end lost 8 bases, the J end lost 4 bases, and 15 bases lay between the germline ends. The CDR3 runs 14 residues. CDR3 bases: TGTGCCAGCTTGCTTGCGGGGCCCGGAAACACCATATATTTT. This sequence encodes CASLLAGPGNTIYF.

CDR3 sequence reads: CASSSLSREETQYF. The CDR3 DNA reads as TGTGCCAGCAGCTCCCTTAGTCGCGAAGAGACCCAGTACTTC. V is TRBV11-2 and J is TRBJ2-5; the D is unclear. Germline V gene data show CDR1 as SGHAT and CDR2 as FQNNGV. The CDR3 covers 14 residues. The germline V and J ends were trimmed by 4 bases and 3 bases, with 12 bases remaining between them.

Comment on this clone: Other DNA sequences in the same sample also yield this CDR3. The chain links TRBV9 to TRBJ1-2, with 8 bases that match TRBD1. The CDR3 covers 14 residues. Germline lookup yields CDR1 SGDLS and CDR2 YYNGEE. V trimming: 2 bases; J trimming: 2 bases; junction bases outside the gene matches: 2. The CDR3 nucleotides are TGTGCCAGCAGCGTCGGGGACAGGAACTATGGCTACACCTTC. It yields the protein CASSVGDRNYGYTF.

The chain combines TRBV10-3 with TRBJ2-5; perhaps TRBD2 as D (6 bases). The germline V gene encodes CDR1 ENHRY and CDR2 SYGVKD. The length of the CDR3 is 17 residues. V lost 11 bases, J lost 7 bases, and 32 bases lay in between. The CDR3 bases are TGTGCCTCCTCACGGACCTCACGGGAGACCTCAGGAGGGACCCAGTACTTC. It specifies CASSRTSRETSGGTQYF.

The rearrangement uses TRBV10-3 and TRBJ2-2; the match to TRBD1 covers 7 bases. Germline CDR1 and CDR2: ENHRY and SYGVKD. This CDR3 is 15 amino acids long. Trimming took 8 bases from V and 1 from J; bases not matched to a gene: 7. This CDR3 reads CAIGLQGENTGELFF. In DNA, the CDR3 is TGTGCCATCGGCCTCCAGGGGGAGAACACCGGGGAGCTGTTTTTT.

The chain uses TRBV11-3 and TRBJ2-2, with 8 bases lining up with TRBD2. The V gene end was trimmed by 5 bases and the J gene end by 5 bases; junction bases not matched to a gene: 10. This CDR3 is 16 amino acids long. From germline, CDR1 is SGHNT and CDR2 YENEEA. CDR3 sequence: CASSRGGSAGTGELFF. In nucleotides, the CDR3 is TGTGCCAGCAGCCGCGGGGGGTCCGCCGGAACCGGGGAGCTGTTTTTT.

The chain links TRBV2 to TRBJ2-7; TRBD2 matches 8 bases. The germline V gene encodes CDR1 SNHLY and CDR2 FYNNEI. The trim removed 8 bases at V and 5 bases at J, leaving 17 bases unmatched. CDR3 length: 16 residues. In DNA form, the CDR3 reads TGTGCCAGCTCTTACCGGGGGCTCGCGGGGGGACACGAGCAGTACTTC. Amino acids: CASSYRGLAGGHEQYF.

The chain combines TRBV5-1 with TRBJ1-2; 8 bases are shared with TRBD1. The germline V gene encodes CDR1 SGHRS and CDR2 YFSETQ. V trimming: 0 bases; J trimming: 5 bases; junction bases outside the gene matches: 0. The CDR3 length is 13 residues. As DNA, the CDR3 is TGCGCCAGCAGCTTGGACAGGGGGTATGGCTACACCTTC. It specifies CASSLDRGYGYTF.

This chain uses TRBV4-1 with TRBJ2-5, with D uncertain. The CDR3 totals 13 residues. Trimming removed 1 base at V and 5 bases at J, with 8 bases between. Germline CDR1 reads MGHRA; CDR2 reads YSYEKL. The CDR3 sequence: CASSQARLETQYF. CDR3 coding DNA: TGCGCCAGCAGCCAAGCAAGACTGGAGACCCAGTACTTC.

Worth noting for this clone: The same CDR3 can be traced to other DNA sequences in this sample. V usage is TRBV12-3 or TRBV12-4 and J usage is TRBJ1-1; 8 nucleotides match TRBD1. Trimming cost V 4 bases and J 5 bases; bases outside gene matches: 3. CDR3 length: 13 amino acids. The CDR3 nucleotides are TGTGCCAGCAGTTCCTACAGGGGGACTGAAGCTTTCTTT. The encoded protein is CASSSYRGTEAFF.

The J gene is TRBJ2-5, the V gene TRBV2, with TRBD2 as a possible D gene (5 bases). V was shortened by 7 bases and J by 4 bases, with 13 bases between the two germline ends. Germline assignment: CDR1 SNHLY and CDR2 FYNNEI. CDR3 size: 13 residues. The CDR3 region has the DNA TGTGCCAGCAAACGGGGAATGACAGAGACCCAGTACTTC. This codes for CASKRGMTETQYF.